This T cell receptor (beta chain) was captured by sequencing in a study of shared clonotypes between healthy human individuals. V lost 11 bases, J lost 1 base, and 8 bases lay in between. Per germline, CDR1 SNHLY and CDR2 FYNNEI. This CDR3 is 11 amino acids long. Sequenced by immunoSEQ multiplex PCR; TCRdb stores in-frame clones only, minus some. The sample carries about 2.1 million clones, about 92% recorded once. In regard to this clone: The identical CDR3 is also encoded by other nucleotide sequences in the sample.

Only CD45RO-negative cells positively selected for CCR7 counted as naive CD8 cells, so terminally differentiated effector memory CD45RA+ cells were excluded. The sample was naive CD8+ T cells from PBMCs. The V and J genes are TRBV2 and TRBJ1-1; no clear D gene. This receptor was taken from a man younger than 35 in good health. Some clones in this sample may be carry-over from other donors' samples. The chain's CDR3 is CASKTNTEAFF. DNA for the CDR3: TGTGCCTCCAAAACGAACACTGAAGCTTTCTTT.